The 23 T cell receptor beta chains listed next were all sequenced from one sample in a study of identical twins. TCRdb redid the calling of the 5' RACE reads with MiXCR, one entry per CDR3 protein. Of about 810,000 distinct CDR3 sequences in the sample, 9% to 15% are singletons; the top ten hold around 1.5%. The data were also submitted as part of a second study, on yellow fever vaccine responses in identical twins.

The specimen was PBMCs. The source is a young woman in good health.

The chain carries TRBV5-1 and TRBJ1-4; D ambiguous. Trimming pared 0 bases from V and 6 bases from J, leaving 12 bases between. This CDR3 has 15 amino acids. Germline CDR1 is SGHRS and CDR2 is YFSETQ. CDR3 protein: CASSLGGSRDEKLFF. The CDR3 DNA is TGCGCCAGCAGCTTGGGCGGCTCAAGGGATGAAAAACTGTTTTTT. The whole variable domain, remainder taken from reference TRBV5-1 and TRBJ1-4, is KAGVTQTPRYLIKTRGQQVTLSCSPISGHRSVSWYQQTPGQGLQFLFEYFSETQRNKGNFPGRFSGRQFSNSRSEMNVSTLELGDSALYLCASSLGGSRDEKLFFGSGTQLSVL.

This clonotype was counted between two and nine times. The V gene is TRBV6-2 or TRBV6-3, the J gene TRBJ2-7; TRBD2 might be the D (6 bases). CDR1 and CDR2 (germline): MNHEY, SVGEGT. With 0 bases removed from V and 7 bases from J, the gap between germline ends came to 7 bases. This CDR3 has 12 amino acids. CDR3 region: CASSYSGGEQYV. CDR3 DNA: TGTGCCAGCAGTTACTCGGGGGGTGAGCAGTACGTC.

This clonotype was counted only a few times. The chain is built from TRBV28 and TRBJ2-7; either TRBD1 or TRBD2 may supply D (5 bases each). Germline V CDR1 and CDR2: MDHEN, SYDVKM. Trimming removed 7 bases at V and 4 bases at J, with 20 bases between. The CDR3 is 15 residues long. The CDR3 loop reads CASTPGEGRRYEQYV. The CDR3 coding sequence is TGTGCCAGCACCCCAGGCGAGGGGCGAAGGTACGAGCAGTACGTC.

The CDR3 DNA reads as TGTGCCAGCAGCCCCACAGGGGACTACACCTTC. Its translation: CASSPTGDYTF. This sequence joins TRBV7-8 and TRBJ1-2, with 7 bases identical to TRBD1. The CDR3 sequence is 11 residues long. The V gene's germline CDR1 is SGHVS and CDR2 FQNEAQ. The V gene end was trimmed by 5 bases and the J gene end by 10 bases; junction bases not matched to a gene: 4.

The CDR3 is CASSVESPPLKGGELFF. The CDR3 DNA follows: TGTGCCAGCAGCGTAGAATCCCCCCCCCTAAAGGGAGGGGAGCTGTTTTTT. The chain links TRBV9 to TRBJ2-2; D ambiguous. Germline V gives CDR1 SGDLS, CDR2 YYNGEE. V was trimmed by 0 bases and J by 8 bases, leaving 20 bases between them. This CDR3 has 17 residues.

This clonotype has just a few counts. This chain connects TRBV5-1 to TRBJ2-3; TRBD2 aligns across 8 bases. With V trimmed by 6 bases and J by 4 bases, 1 base remained unmatched. Germline CDR1 reads SGHRS; CDR2 reads YFSETQ. This CDR3 region has 12 residues. The CDR3 DNA sequence: TGCGCCAGCAATAGCGGGGCAGATACGCAGTATTTT. As protein: CASNSGADTQYF.

The V gene is TRBV12-3 or TRBV12-4, the J gene TRBJ2-1, with TRBD1 matching over 9 bases. This CDR3 spans 15 amino acids. J lost 0 bases, V lost 5 bases, and 2 bases had no gene match. In DNA, the CDR3 is TGTGCCAGCAGTGACAGGGGGATCTCCTACAATGAGCAGTTCTTC. Translated: CASSDRGISYNEQFF.

This clonotype was detected many times. J is TRBJ2-7 and V is TRBV12-3 or TRBV12-4; tentatively, D is TRBD1 (6 bases). The V and J ends lost 3 bases and 2 bases respectively, with 8 bases between them. This CDR3 spans 13 amino acids. The CDR3 sequence: CASSLDSPYEQYF. The CDR3, as DNA: TGTGCCAGCAGTTTGGACAGTCCCTACGAGCAGTACTTC.

This clonotype occurred a few times. The rearrangement joins TRBV15 to TRBJ2-7; D is unresolved. V was shortened by 3 bases and J by 0 bases, with 6 bases between the two germline ends. CDR3 length equals 13 residues. The V gene's germline CDR1 is LNHNV and CDR2 YYDKDF (reference sequence). CDR3 in amino acids: CATSRVYSYEQYV. In DNA form, the CDR3 reads TGTGCCACCAGCAGGGTCTACTCCTACGAGCAGTACGTC.

This clonotype showed up just a few times. The chain combines TRBV12-3 or TRBV12-4 with TRBJ2-7; TRBD2 agrees at 7 bases. V shed 6 bases and J 0 bases; nucleotides not matched to a gene: 8. This CDR3 has 15 amino acids. For the CDR3, the DNA is TGTGCCAGCAGCCTGAGACTAGCTGGCTCCTACGAGCAGTACTTC. Protein: CASSLRLAGSYEQYF.

This sequence joins TRBV5-1 and TRBJ1-2; 8 bases align to TRBD1. Trimming took 0 bases from V and 6 from J; bases not matched to a gene: 7. The CDR3 is made up of 15 amino acids. Germline V CDR1 and CDR2: SGHRS, YFSETQ. The CDR3, as DNA: TGCGCCAGCAGCTTGGCTCGGGACAGGTTGAATGGCTACACCTTC. Translation gives CASSLARDRLNGYTF.

The chain recombines TRBV6-1 with TRBJ2-7; no clear D gene. The CDR3 runs 14 residues. V lost 2 bases to trimming and J lost 2 bases, with 10 bases between them. Germline V gives CDR1 MNHNS, CDR2 SASEGT. The CDR3 bases are TGTGCCAGCAGTGAAATTCGCGGAGCCTACGAGCAGTACTTC. Translating gives CASSEIRGAYEQYF.

This clonotype was counted only a few times. CDR3 DNA sequence: TGCGCCAGCAGTAAAGTGCAGGCTTCAAACTACAATGAGCAGTTCTTC. It encodes CASSKVQASNYNEQFF. The V and J genes are TRBV5-1 and TRBJ2-1; no clear D. Trimming removed 5 bases at V and 3 bases at J, with 18 bases between. Germline V lookup: CDR1 SGHRS, CDR2 YFSETQ. The CDR3 loop spans 16 amino acids.

V gene TRBV15 combines with J gene TRBJ2-7; D remains unclear. Germline-derived CDR1 and CDR2 are LNHNV and YYDKDF (reference sequence). There are 11 residues in the CDR3. V gave up 6 bases and J gave up 7 bases, with 10 bases separating them. CDR3 protein: CATSTLGEQYF. CDR3 in DNA: TGTGCCACCAGTACGCTCGGAGAGCAGTACTTC.

The V gene is TRBV29-1, the J gene TRBJ1-1, with 8 nucleotides matching TRBD1. The CDR3 runs 14 residues. Germline V gives CDR1 SQVTM, CDR2 ANQGSEA. V dropped 4 bases and J dropped 0; count of bases not matched to a gene: 4. The CDR3 protein is CSVGQGSMNTEAFF. Here the CDR3 DNA reads TGCAGCGTTGGACAGGGGAGTATGAACACTGAAGCTTTCTTT.

This clonotype was seen only a few times. The chain links TRBV10-1 to TRBJ2-3, with 14 bases fitting TRBD2. This CDR3 is 17 amino acids long. Trimming removed 5 bases from V and 1 base from J; junction bases left unmatched: 5. Per germline, CDR1 WNHNN and CDR2 SYGVQD (reference sequence). The CDR3, as DNA: TGCGCCAGCAGTCGAGGGGGACTAGCGGGGGGCACAGATACGCAGTATTTT. This translates into CASSRGGLAGGTDTQYF.

This clonotype was counted a few times. J is TRBJ2-1 and V is TRBV2, with 15 bases fitting TRBD2. This CDR3 is 15 amino acids long. Looked up from germline, CDR1 is SNHLY and CDR2 is FYNNEI. V was pared by 6 bases and J by 7 bases, with 4 bases of the junction left unmatched. CDR3 protein: CASRVGTSGGNEQFF. CDR3 in DNA: TGTGCCAGCAGAGTCGGGACTAGCGGGGGGAATGAGCAGTTCTTC.

V usage is TRBV27 and J usage is TRBJ2-2; no firm D call. V lost 3 bases to trimming and J lost 4 bases, with 9 bases between them. The germline gives CDR1 MNHEY, CDR2 SMNVEV (reference sequence). The CDR3 contains 14 residues. The CDR3 DNA is TGTGCCAGCAGTTTCGGGTCGGGCACCGGGGAGCTGTTTTTT. Its protein is CASSFGSGTGELFF.

The chain uses TRBV18 and TRBJ2-7; D is possibly TRBD1 or TRBD2 (5 bases each). The CDR3 is made up of 13 amino acids. Per germline, CDR1 KGHSH and CDR2 LQKENI. V was pared by 5 bases and J by 6 bases, with 14 bases between. This CDR3 reads CASSDESRGEQYV. CDR3 DNA: TGTGCCAGCTCAGACGAATCGAGGGGCGAGCAGTACGTC.

About this clonotype itself: One end of the junction varies from germline; a read error may be responsible. The genes are TRBV7-9 and TRBJ2-7; D not resolved. Germline CDR1 and CDR2: SEHNR and FQNEAQ (reference sequence). The CDR3 is 13 residues long. The CDR3 bases are TGTGCCAGCGGCTTAGGATCGTCCTACGAGCAGTACTTC. This translates into CASGLGSSYEQYF.

This clonotype was seen only a few times. V and J are TRBV3-1 and TRBJ2-2, with 8 nucleotides matching TRBD1. V gave up 3 bases and J gave up 8 bases; unmatched junction bases: 11. Germline V gene sequence: CDR1 LGHDT, CDR2 YNNKEL (reference sequence). The CDR3 length is 16 residues. The CDR3 is CASSQAHGQGSGELFF. CDR3 DNA sequence: TGTGCCAGCAGCCAGGCCCACGGACAGGGTTCAGGGGAGCTGTTTTTT.

The J gene is TRBJ2-5, the V gene TRBV11-2; D gene uncertain. This CDR3 is 14 amino acids long. Germline V lookup: CDR1 SGHAT, CDR2 FQNNGV. Between the trimmed V and J ends, which lost 5 bases and 1 base, there was a span of 11 bases. The DNA for the CDR3 is TGTGCCAGCAGCCCACCGTCGATCCAAGAGACCCAGTACTTC. It specifies CASSPPSIQETQYF.

This clonotype has only a few counts. V and J are TRBV29-1 and TRBJ2-7; TRBD1 matches 7 bases. V lost 6 bases, J lost 1 base, and 6 bases stayed unmatched. The CDR3 totals 13 residues. The germline gives CDR1 SQVTM, CDR2 ANQGSEA. The CDR3 coding sequence is TGCAGCGTCCCGACGGGACAGTCCTACGAGCAGTACGTC. Translation gives CSVPTGQSYEQYV.